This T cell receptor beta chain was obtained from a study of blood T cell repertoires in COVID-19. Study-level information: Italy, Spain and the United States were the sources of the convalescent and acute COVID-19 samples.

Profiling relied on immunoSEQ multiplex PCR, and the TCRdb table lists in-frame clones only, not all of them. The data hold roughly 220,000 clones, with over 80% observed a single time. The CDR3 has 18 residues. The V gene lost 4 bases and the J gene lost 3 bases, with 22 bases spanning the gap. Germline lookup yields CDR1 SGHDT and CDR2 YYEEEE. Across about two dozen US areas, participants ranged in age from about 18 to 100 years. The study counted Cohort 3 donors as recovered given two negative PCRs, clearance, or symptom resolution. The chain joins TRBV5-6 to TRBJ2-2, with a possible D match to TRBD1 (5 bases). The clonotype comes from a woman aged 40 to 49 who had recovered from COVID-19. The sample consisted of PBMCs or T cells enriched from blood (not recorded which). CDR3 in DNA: TGTGCCAGCAGCCCCCGGCTATGGGGCAGGGAAGACACCGGGGAGCTGTTTTTT. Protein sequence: CASSPRLWGREDTGELFF.